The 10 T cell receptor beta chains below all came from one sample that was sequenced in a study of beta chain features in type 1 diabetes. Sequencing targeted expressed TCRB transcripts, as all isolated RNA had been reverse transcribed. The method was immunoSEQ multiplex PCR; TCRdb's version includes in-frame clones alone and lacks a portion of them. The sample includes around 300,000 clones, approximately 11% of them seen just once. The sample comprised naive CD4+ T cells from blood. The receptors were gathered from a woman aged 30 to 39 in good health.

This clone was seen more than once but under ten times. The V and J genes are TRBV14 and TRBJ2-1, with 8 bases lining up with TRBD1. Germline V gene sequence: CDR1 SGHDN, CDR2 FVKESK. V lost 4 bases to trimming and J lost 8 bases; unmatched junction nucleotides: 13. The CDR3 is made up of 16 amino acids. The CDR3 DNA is TGTGCCAGCAGCCTACTAACCGGGACAGGAGTGTATGAGCAGTTCTTC. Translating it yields CASSLLTGTGVYEQFF.

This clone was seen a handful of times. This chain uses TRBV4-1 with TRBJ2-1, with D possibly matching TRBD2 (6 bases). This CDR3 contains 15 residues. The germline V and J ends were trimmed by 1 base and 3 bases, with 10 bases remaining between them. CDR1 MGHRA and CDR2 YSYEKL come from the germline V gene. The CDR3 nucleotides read TGCGCCAGCAGCCAAGTTAGCGGATACTACAATGAGCAGTTCTTC. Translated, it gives CASSQVSGYYNEQFF.

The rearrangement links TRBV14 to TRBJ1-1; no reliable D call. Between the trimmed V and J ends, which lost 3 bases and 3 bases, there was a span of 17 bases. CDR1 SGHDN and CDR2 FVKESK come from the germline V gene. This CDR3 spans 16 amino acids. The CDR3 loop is CASSQELHPVDTEAFF. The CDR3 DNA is TGTGCCAGCAGCCAGGAGCTTCACCCGGTGGACACTGAAGCTTTCTTT.

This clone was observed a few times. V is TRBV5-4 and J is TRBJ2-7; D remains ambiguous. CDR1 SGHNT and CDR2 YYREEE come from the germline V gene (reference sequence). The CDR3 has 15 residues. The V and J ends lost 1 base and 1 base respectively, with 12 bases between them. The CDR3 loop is CASSLLGLGSYEQYF. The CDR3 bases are TGTGCCAGCAGCTTGTTGGGCTTAGGATCCTACGAGCAGTACTTC. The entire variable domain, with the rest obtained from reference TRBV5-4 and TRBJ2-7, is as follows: ETGVTQSPTHLIKTRGQQVTLRCSSQSGHNTVSWYQQALGQGPQFIFQYYREEENGRGNFPPRFSGLQFPNYSSELNVNALELDDSALYLCASSLLGLGSYEQYFGPGTRLTVT.

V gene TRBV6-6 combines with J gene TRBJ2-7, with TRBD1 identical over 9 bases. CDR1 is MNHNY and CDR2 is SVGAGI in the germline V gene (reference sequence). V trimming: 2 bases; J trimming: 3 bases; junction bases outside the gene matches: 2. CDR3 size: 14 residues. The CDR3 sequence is CASSYAGQGYEQYF. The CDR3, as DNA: TGTGCCAGCAGTTACGCGGGACAGGGCTACGAGCAGTACTTC.

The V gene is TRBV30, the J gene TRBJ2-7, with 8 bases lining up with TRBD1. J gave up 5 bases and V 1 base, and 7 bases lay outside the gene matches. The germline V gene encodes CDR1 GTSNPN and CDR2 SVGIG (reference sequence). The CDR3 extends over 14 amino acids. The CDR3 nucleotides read TGTGCCTGGAGTGGAAGGACAGGGAGAAACGAGCAGTACTTC. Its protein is CAWSGRTGRNEQYF.

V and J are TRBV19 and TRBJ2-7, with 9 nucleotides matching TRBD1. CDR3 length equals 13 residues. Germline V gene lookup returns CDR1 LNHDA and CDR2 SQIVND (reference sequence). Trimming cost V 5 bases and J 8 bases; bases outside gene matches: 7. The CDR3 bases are TGTGCCAGTAGTGAACAGGGGGCTATGAAGCAGTACTTC. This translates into CASSEQGAMKQYF.

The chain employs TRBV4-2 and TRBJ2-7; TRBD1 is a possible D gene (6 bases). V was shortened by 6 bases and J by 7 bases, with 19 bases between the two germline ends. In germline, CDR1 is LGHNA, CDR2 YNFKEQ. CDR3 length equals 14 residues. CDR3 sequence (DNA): TGTGCCAGCAGACTTCAGACTACCCAGGGGGAGCAGTACTTC. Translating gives CASRLQTTQGEQYF.

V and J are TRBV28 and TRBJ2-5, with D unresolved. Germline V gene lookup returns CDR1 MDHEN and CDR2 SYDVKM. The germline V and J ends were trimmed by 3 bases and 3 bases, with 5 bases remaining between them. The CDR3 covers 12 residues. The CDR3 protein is CASSFLKETQYF. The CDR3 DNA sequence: TGTGCCAGCAGTTTCCTAAAAGAGACCCAGTACTTC.

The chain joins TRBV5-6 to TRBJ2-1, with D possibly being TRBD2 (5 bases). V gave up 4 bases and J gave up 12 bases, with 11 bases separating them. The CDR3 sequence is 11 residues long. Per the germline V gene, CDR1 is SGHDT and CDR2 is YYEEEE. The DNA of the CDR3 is TGTGCCAGCAGCCTGCGTGCGGGGCAGTTCTTC. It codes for CASSLRAGQFF.